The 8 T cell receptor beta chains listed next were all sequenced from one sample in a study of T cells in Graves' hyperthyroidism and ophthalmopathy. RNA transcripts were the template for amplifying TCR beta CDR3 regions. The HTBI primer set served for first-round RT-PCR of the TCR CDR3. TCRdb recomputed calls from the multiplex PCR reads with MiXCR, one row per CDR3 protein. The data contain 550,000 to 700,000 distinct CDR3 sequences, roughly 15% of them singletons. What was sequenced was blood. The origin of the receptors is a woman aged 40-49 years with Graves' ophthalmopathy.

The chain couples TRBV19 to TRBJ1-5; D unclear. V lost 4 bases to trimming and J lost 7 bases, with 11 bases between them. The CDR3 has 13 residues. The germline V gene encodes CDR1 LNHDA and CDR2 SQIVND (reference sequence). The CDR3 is CASSTALGQPQHF. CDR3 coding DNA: TGTGCCAGTAGTACGGCTTTGGGCCAGCCCCAGCATTTT.

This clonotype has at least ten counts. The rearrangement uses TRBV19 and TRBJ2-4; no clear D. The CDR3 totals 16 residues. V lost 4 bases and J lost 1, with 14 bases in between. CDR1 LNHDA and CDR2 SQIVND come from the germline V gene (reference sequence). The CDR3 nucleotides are TGTGCCAGTAGTACCGACTCCTCATGGGCCAAAAACATTCAGTACTTC. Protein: CASSTDSSWAKNIQYF.

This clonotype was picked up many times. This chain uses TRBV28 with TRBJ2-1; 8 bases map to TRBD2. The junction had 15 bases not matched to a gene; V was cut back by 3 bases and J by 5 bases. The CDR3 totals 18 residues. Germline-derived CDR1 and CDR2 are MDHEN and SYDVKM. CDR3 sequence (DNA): TGTGCCAGCAGTTTCCCAAGCGGGAGCGGAGGTTCAGACAATGAGCAGTTCTTC. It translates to CASSFPSGSGGSDNEQFF.

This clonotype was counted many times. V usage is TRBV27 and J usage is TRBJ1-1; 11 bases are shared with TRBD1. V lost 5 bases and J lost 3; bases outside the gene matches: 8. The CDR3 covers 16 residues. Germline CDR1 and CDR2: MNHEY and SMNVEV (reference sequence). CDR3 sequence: CASSVGTGGMDTEAFF. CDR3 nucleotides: TGTGCCAGCAGTGTAGGGACAGGGGGTATGGACACTGAAGCTTTCTTT.

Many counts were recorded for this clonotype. CDR3 amino acids: CASTTAHYEQYF. For the CDR3, the DNA is TGTGCCAGCACTACGGCCCACTACGAGCAGTACTTC. The chain uses TRBV28 and TRBJ2-7; the D is unclear. Trimming pared 7 bases from V and 3 bases from J, leaving 10 bases between. The CDR3 consists of 12 residues. The germline V gene has CDR1 MDHEN and CDR2 SYDVKM.

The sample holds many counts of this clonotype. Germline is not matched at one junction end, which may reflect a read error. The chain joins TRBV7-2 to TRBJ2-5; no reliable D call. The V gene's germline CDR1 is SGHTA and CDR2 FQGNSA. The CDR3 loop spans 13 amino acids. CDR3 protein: CASSLGLQETQYF. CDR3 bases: TGTGCCAGCAGTTTAGGCCTGCAAGAGACCCAGTACTTC.

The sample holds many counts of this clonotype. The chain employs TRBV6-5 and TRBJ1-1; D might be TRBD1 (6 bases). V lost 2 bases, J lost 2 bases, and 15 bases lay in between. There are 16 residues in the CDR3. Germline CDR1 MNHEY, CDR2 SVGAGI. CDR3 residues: CASSYGLGGRNTEAFF. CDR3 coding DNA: TGTGCCAGCAGTTACGGTTTGGGGGGGCGTAACACTGAAGCTTTCTTT.

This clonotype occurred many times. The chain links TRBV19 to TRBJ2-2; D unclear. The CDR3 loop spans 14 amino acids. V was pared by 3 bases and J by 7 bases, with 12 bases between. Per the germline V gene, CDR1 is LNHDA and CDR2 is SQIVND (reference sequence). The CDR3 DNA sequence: TGTGCCAGTAGTATTGTACGGGCTGTCGGGGAGCTGTTTTTT. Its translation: CASSIVRAVGELFF.